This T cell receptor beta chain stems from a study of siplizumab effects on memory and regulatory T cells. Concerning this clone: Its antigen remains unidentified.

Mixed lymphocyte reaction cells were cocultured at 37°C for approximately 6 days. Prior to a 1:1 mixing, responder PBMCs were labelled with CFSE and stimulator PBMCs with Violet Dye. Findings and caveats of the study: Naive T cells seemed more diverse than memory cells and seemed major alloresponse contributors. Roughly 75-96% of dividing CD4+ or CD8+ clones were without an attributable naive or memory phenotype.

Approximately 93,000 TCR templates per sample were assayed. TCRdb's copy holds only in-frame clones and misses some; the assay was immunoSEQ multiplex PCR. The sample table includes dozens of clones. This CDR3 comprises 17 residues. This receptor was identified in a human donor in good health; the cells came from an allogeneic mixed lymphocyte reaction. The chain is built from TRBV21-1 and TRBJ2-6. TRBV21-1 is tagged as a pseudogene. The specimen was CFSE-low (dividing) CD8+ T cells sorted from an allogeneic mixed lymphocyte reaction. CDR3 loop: CASRAPLQQSRANVLTF. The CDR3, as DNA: TGTGCCAGCAGAGCACCGCTACAACAAAGTCGGGCCAACGTCCTGACTTTC.